Sequencing of this TCR beta chain was carried out in a study of OX40 agonist ivuxolimab in advanced cancers. Study at large: Participants, 82.7% male, averaged 60 years of age, ranging from about 23 to 79. Study-wide results and limits: CD4+ T cells averaged fewer expanded clones than CD8+ T cells.

This clone was observed a handful of times. Its target is not known. The junction departs from germline at one end; a sequencing error may be responsible. Anyone with autoimmune disease history or systemic immunosuppression was excluded. Germline V gene sequence: CDR1 MNHEY, CDR2 SMNVEV (reference sequence). The CDR3 runs to 19 residues. Produced via immunoSEQ multiplex PCR; TCRdb's table is partial and in-frame only. This sample has 21,000 or so clones, with approximately 80% found just once. The chain couples TRBV27 to TRBJ2-5, with 13 bases lining up with TRBD2. The sequence came from an adult with an advanced solid tumor such as melanoma, head and neck, liver or kidney cancer. This specimen consisted of CD4+ or CD8+ T cells sorted from blood, obtained in a trial of the OX40 agonist ivuxolimab. CDR3 sequence (DNA): TGTGCCAGCAGTCTATCATGGACTAGCGGGAGCCACTCCGAAGAGACCCAGTACTTC. The encoded protein is CASSLSWTSGSHSEETQYF.